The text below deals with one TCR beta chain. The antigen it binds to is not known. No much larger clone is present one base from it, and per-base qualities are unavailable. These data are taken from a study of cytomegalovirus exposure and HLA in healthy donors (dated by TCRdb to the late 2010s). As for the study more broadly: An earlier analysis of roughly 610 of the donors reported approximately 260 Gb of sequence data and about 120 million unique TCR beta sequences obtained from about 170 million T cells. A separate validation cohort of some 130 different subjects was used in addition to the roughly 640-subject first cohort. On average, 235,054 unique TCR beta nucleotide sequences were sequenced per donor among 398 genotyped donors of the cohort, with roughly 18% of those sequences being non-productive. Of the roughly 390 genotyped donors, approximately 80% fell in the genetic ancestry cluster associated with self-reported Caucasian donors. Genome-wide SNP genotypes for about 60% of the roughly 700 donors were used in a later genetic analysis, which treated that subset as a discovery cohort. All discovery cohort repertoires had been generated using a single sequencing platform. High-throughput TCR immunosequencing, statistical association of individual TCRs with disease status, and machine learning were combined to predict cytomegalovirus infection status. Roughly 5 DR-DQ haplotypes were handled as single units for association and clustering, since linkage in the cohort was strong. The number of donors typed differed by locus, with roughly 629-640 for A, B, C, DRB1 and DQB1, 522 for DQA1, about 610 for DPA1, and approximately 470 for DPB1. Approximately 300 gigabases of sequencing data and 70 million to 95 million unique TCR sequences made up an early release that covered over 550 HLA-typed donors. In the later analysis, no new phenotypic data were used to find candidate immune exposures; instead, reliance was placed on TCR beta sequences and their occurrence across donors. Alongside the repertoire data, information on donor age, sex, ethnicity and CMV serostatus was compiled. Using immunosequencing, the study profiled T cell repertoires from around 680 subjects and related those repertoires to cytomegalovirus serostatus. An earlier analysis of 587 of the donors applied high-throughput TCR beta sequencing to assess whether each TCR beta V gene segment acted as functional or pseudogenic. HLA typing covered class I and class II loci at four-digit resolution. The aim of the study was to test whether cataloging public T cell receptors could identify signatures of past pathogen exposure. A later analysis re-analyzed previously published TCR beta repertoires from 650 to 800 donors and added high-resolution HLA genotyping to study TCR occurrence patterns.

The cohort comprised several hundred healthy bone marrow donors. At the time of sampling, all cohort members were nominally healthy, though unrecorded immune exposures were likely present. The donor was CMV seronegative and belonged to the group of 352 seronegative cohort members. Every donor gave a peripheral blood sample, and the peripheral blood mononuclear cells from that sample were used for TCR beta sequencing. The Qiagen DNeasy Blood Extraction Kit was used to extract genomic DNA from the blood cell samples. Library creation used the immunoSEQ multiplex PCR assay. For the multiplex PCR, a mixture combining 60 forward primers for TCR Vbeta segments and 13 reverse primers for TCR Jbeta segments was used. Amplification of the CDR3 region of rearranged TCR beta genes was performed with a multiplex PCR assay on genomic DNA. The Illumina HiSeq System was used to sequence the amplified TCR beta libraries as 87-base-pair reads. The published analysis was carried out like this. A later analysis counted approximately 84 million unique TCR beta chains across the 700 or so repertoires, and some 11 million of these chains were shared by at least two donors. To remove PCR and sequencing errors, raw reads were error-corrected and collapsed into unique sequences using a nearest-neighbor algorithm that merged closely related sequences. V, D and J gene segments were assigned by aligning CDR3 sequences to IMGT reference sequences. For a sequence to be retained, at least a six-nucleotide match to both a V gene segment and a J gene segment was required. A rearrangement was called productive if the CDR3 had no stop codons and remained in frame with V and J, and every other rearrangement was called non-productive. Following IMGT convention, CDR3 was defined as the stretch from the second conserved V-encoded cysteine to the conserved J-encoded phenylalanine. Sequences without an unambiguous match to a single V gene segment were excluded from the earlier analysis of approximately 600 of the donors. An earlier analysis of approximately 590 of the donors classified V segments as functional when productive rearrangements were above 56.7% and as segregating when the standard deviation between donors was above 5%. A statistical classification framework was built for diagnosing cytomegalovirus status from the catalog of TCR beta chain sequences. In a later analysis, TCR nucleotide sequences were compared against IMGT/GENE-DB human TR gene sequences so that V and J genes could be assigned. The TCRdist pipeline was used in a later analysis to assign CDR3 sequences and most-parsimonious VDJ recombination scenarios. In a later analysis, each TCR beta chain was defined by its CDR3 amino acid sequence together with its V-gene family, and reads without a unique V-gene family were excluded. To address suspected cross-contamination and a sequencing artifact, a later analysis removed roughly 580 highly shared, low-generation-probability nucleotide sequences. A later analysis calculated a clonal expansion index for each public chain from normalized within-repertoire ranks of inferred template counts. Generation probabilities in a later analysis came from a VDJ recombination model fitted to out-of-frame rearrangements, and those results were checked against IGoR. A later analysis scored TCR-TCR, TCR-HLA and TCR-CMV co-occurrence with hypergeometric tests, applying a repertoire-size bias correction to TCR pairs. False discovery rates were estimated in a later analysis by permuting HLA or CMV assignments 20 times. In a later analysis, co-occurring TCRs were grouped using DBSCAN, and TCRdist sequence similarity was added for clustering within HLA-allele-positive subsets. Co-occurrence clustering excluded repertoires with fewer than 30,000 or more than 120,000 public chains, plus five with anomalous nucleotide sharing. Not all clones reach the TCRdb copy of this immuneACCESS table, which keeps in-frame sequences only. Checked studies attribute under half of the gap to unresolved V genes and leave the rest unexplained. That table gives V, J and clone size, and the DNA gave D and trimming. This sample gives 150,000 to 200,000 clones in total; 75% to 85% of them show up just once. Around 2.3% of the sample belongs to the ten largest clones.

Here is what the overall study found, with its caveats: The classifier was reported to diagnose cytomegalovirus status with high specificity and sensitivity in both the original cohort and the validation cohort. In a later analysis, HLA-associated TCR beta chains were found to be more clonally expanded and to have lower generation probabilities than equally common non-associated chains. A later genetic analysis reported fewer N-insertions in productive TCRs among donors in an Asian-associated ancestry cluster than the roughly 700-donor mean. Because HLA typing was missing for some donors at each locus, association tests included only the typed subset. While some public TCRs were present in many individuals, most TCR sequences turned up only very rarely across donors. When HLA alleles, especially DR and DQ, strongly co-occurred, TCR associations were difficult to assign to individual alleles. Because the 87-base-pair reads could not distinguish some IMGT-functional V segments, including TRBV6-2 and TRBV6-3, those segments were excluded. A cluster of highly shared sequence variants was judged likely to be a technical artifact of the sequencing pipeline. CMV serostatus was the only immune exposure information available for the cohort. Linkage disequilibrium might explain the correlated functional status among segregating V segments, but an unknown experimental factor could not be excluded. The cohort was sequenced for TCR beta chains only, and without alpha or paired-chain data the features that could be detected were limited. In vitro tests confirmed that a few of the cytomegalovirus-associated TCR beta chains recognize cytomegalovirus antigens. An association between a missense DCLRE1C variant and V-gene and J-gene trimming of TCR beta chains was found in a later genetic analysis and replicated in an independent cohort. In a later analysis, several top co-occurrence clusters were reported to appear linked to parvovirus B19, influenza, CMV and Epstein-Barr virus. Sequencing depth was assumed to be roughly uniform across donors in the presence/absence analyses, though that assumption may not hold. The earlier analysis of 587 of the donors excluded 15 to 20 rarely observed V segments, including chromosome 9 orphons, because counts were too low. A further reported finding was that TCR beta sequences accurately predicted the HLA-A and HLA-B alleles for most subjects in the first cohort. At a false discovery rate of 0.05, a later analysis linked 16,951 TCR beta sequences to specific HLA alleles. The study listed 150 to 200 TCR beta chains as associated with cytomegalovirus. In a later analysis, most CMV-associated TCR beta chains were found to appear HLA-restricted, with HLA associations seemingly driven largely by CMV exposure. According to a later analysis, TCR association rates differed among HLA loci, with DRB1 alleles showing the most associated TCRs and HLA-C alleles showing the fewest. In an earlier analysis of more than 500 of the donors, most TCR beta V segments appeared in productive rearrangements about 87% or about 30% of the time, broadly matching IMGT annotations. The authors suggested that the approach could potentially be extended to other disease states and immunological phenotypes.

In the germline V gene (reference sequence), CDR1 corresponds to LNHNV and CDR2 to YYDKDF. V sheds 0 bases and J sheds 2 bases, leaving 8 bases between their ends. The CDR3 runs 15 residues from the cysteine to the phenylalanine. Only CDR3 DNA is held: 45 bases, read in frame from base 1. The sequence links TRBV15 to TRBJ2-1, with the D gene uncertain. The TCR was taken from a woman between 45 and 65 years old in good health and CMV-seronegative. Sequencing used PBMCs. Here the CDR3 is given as CATSRDQNPYNEQFF. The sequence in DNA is TGTGCCACCAGCAGAGATCAGAACCCCTACAATGAGCAGTTCTTC.